This is a list of T cell receptor beta chains from one sample in a study of blood T cell repertoires in COVID-19. Some clones are missing from TCRdb's copy, which holds only in-frame ones; the method was immunoSEQ multiplex PCR. This table holds roughly 16,000 clones, around nine tenths found once. The source material was peripheral blood. The receptors come from a human donor in a cohort sampled during active COVID-19. Each CDR3 is given with its conserved first and last residue. Fields, in order: V gene, CDR3 protein.

TRBV3-1/TRBV3-2 CASSRTGEQYF
TRBV4-2 CASSRQRSIGQESSYEQYF
TRBV7-9 CASSLAGGKGETQYF
TRBV10-1 CASSEFEASVVDTQYF
TRBV3-1/TRBV3-2 CASSQGRGTEAFF
TRBV21-1 CASSKGGIKGRVGRGFGNTIYF
TRBV11-3 CASSKGLAGSRELFF
TRBV7-9 CASSRDRVGNQPQHF
TRBV5-1 CASTRSGGATDTQYF
TRBV10-3 CAISEDRGGNQPQHF
TRBV19 CAKPEGTQYF
TRBV9 CASSASGRFGTDTQYF
TRBV3-1/TRBV3-2 CASSQDPTGWDEQFF
TRBV15 CATSGPTGVYNSPLHF
TRBV18 CASSQSKGSYEQYF
TRBV6-6 CASSYKQINYGYTF
TRBV7-9 CASSLVLDSSYEQYF
TRBV9 CASNRERGTEAFF
TRBV7-3 CASSLTGQGSSPLHF
TRBV28 CASSYADRAINTEAFF
TRBV4-1 CASSQGDRGRTEAFF
TRBV24-1 CATTPGVNQPQHF
TRBV25-1 CASSMSRTSGYTF